The rows below give T cell receptor beta chains drawn from one sample of a study of beta chain features in type 1 diabetes. Profiled with immunoSEQ multiplex PCR; TCRdb holds only in-frame clones, not every one. The data contain about 120,000 clones, roughly 17% of them seen just once; the ten biggest clones take up roughly 2.5%. Sequencing used central memory CD4+ T cells from blood. Source of these receptors: a man aged 30 to 39 with type 1 diabetes. The conserved cysteine and the conserved F or W are not part of the CDR3 here. A D gene is named only where the DNA matches it firmly.

ASSVARDRGHDNEKLF,TRBD1,TRBJ1-4,TRBV9
ASSLEQNSPLH,-,TRBJ1-6,TRBV7-2
ASSARGDEQF,-,TRBJ2-1,TRBV19
ASSHRTDPYEQY,-,TRBJ2-7,TRBV5-4
ASSFRGADTQY,-,TRBJ2-3,TRBV7-9
ASSLVGSNSPLH,-,TRBJ1-6,TRBV9
ASGGRNTEAF,-,TRBJ1-1,TRBV19
ASSPAGTLDNEQF,-,TRBJ2-1,TRBV18
ASSTGGTQY,-,TRBJ2-5,TRBV28
ASATSSGGYT,-,TRBJ1-2,TRBV6-5
ASLGENTEAF,-,TRBJ1-1,TRBV11-3
ASSVDSSGANVLT,-,TRBJ2-6,TRBV9
ASSQDFSAYSYNEQF,-,TRBJ2-1,TRBV4-3
ASSLKGADNGYT,-,TRBJ1-2,TRBV18
ASSLNRENEQF,-,TRBJ2-1,TRBV7-3
ASSDGSRYEQY,-,TRBJ2-7,TRBV19
SVVARAHGNTIY,-,TRBJ1-3,TRBV29-1
ASSEGWRSSGNTIY,-,TRBJ1-3,TRBV25-1
AISESRRGEVDTQY,-,TRBJ2-3,TRBV10-3
ASSPGLGPGYEQY,TRBD2,TRBJ2-7,TRBV5-1